These T cell receptor beta chains were read from a single sample in a study of cytomegalovirus exposure and HLA in healthy donors. The method was immunoSEQ multiplex PCR; TCRdb's version includes in-frame clones alone and lacks a portion of them. This table holds 100,000 to 150,000 clones, roughly 89% found once. Sequenced input: PBMCs. All receptors derive from a woman aged 18-29 years in good health and CMV-seronegative. Both conserved end residues are part of each CDR3. D genes are given only for firm matches. Size values are once, few and many counts, or a class for expanded clones, and some rows have none.

d_call,j_call,v_call,clone_size,cdr3_aa,cdr3_nt
-,TRBJ2-7,TRBV27,-,CASSLLSGFFWEQYF,TGTGCCAGCAGTTTACTTTCCGGTTTCTTTTGGGAGCAGTACTTC
TRBD1,TRBJ1-2,TRBV28,-,CASSGTGTFAYGYTF,TGTGCCAGCAGTGGGACAGGGACGTTTGCCTATGGCTACACCTTC
-,TRBJ2-3,TRBV7-3,-,CASSPRAGTIDTQYF,TGTGCCAGCAGCCCGCGGGCAGGAACTATAGATACGCAGTATTTT
TRBD2,TRBJ2-1,TRBV5-4,once,CASSLRLAGGNEQFF,TGTGCCAGCAGCTTGAGACTAGCGGGAGGGAATGAGCAGTTCTTC
-,TRBJ2-7,TRBV4-2,-,CASSARGQGPYEQYF,TGTGCCAGCAGCGCACGTGGGCAGGGTCCCTACGAGCAGTACTTC
-,TRBJ2-1,TRBV4-1,-,CASSQDPRERSYNEQFF,TGCGCCAGCAGCCAAGATCCGAGGGAGCGGTCCTACAATGAGCAGTTCTTC
-,TRBJ1-5,TRBV6-6,-,CASSYRPGDQHF,TGTGCCAGCAGTTACCGTCCGGGAGACCAGCATTTT
TRBD1,TRBJ1-2,TRBV2,once,CASSEDLPGGASGYTF,TGTGCCAGCAGTGAGGATTTGCCAGGGGGCGCGTCTGGCTACACCTTC
TRBD2,TRBJ2-2,TRBV5-1,-,CASSTGLAGVSTGELFF,TGCGCCAGCAGCACCGGACTAGCGGGAGTCAGCACCGGGGAGCTGTTTTTT
-,TRBJ2-2,TRBV7-8,-,CASSLASAGELFF,TGTGCCAGCAGCTTAGCGTCGGCCGGGGAGCTGTTTTTT
TRBD2,TRBJ2-1,TRBV7-8,-,CASSLGRAGHNEQFF,TGTGCCAGCAGCTTAGGACGAGCGGGGCACAATGAGCAGTTCTTC
-,TRBJ2-6,TRBV5-1,once,CASSLTGHILGANVLTF,TGCGCCAGCAGCTTAACGGGACACATACTTGGGGCCAACGTCCTGACTTTC
TRBD2,TRBJ2-5,TRBV28,-,CASSNKRLAGGPETQYF,TGTGCCAGCAGCAATAAAAGACTAGCGGGAGGGCCGGAGACCCAGTACTTC
-,TRBJ2-7,TRBV5-1,-,CASSLALGLSYEQYF,TGCGCCAGCAGCTTGGCCTTGGGGCTGTCCTACGAGCAGTACTTC
TRBD2,TRBJ2-3,TRBV11-3,-,CASSLREGGRTDTQYF,TGTGCCAGCAGCTTACGGGAGGGAGGTCGTACAGATACGCAGTATTTT
-,TRBJ2-7,TRBV6-1,few,CASSDRRGAVDEQYF,TGTGCCAGCAGTGACAGGAGGGGCGCGGTCGACGAGCAGTACTTC
-,TRBJ2-7,TRBV5-6,-,CASSLGGNVNEQYF,TGTGCCAGCAGCTTGGGAGGGAACGTGAACGAGCAGTACTTC
-,TRBJ1-5,TRBV19,-,CASSIIMIAQPQHF,TGTGCCAGTAGTATAATCATGATAGCCCAGCCCCAGCATTTT
TRBD1,TRBJ1-4,TRBV19,-,CASSVPGGWDEKLFF,TGTGCCAGTAGTGTCCCAGGGGGCTGGGATGAAAAACTGTTTTTT
TRBD2,TRBJ2-1,TRBV27,once,CASSTGGTYNEQFF,TGTGCCAGCAGTACGGGAGGGACCTACAATGAGCAGTTCTTC
TRBD2,TRBJ2-1,TRBV5-6,-,CASSPGTRVPFF,TGTGCCAGCAGCCCAGGGACTAGAGTCCCGTTCTTC
-,TRBJ2-3,TRBV2,-,CASSSGNTDTQYF,TGTGCCAGCAGCAGCGGCAACACAGATACGCAGTATTTT
TRBD1,TRBJ1-4,TRBV5-6,-,CASSIGTVGKLFF,TGTGCCAGCAGCATCGGGACAGTTGGGAAACTGTTTTTT
-,TRBJ1-2,TRBV7-9,-,CASSLADKEAVYGYTF,TGTGCCAGCAGCTTAGCTGACAAAGAAGCCGTCTATGGCTACACCTTC
TRBD2,TRBJ2-1,TRBV10-3,few,CASGTSGRDEQFF,TGTGCCTCTGGGACTAGCGGGAGGGATGAGCAGTTCTTC
-,TRBJ2-1,TRBV2,-,CASSAERNTEQFF,TGTGCCAGCAGTGCTGAGAGGAATACGGAGCAGTTCTTC
-,TRBJ2-3,TRBV5-6,-,CASSLSITGVDTDTQYF,TGTGCCAGCAGCTTGAGCATAACGGGGGTAGACACAGATACGCAGTATTTT
-,TRBJ2-7,TRBV7-2,few,CASSPSSSSYEQYF,TGTGCCAGCAGCCCCTCGTCTAGCTCCTACGAGCAGTACTTC
-,TRBJ2-7,TRBV7-6,once,CASSLAAGAVYEQYF,TGTGCCAGCAGCTTAGCGGCAGGGGCAGTTTACGAGCAGTACTTC
-,TRBJ1-1,TRBV10-1,-,CASSHGVNTEAFF,TGCGCCAGCAGCCACGGTGTGAACACTGAAGCTTTCTTT
TRBD2,TRBJ2-7,TRBV10-1,-,CASSDWTSGSYEQYF,TGCGCCAGCAGTGACTGGACTAGCGGATCCTACGAGCAGTACTTC
TRBD1,TRBJ2-7,TRBV7-9,-,CASSLEGQRNEQYF,TGTGCCAGCAGCTTAGAGGGACAGAGGAACGAGCAGTACTTC
TRBD2,TRBJ2-5,TRBV10-3,once,CAISAGLAGSETQYF,TGTGCCATCAGCGCGGGACTAGCGGGTTCCGAGACCCAGTACTTC